Listed here are 21 T cell receptor beta chains from one sample, sequenced in a study of response to subunit inactivated influenza vaccine. TCRdb redid the calling of the RT-PCR reads with MiXCR, one entry per CDR3 protein. The sample has about 170,000 distinct CDR3 sequences, less than 15% seen once. The same sample was also studied in work on T cells expressing NK-cell markers. This second report adds: Researchers built TCR beta cDNA using 5'RACE template switching with UMIs.

Source: CD8+ T cells sorted from PBMCs, taken roughly 13 days after vaccination. The origin of the receptors is a man in his fifties or sixties who received an inactivated influenza vaccine.

This clonotype was seen a few times. The CDR3 sequence: CASSGLTSTDTQYF. The CDR3 nucleotides are TGTGCCAGCAGCGGGTTAACTAGCACAGATACGCAGTATTTT. V is TRBV5-6 and J is TRBJ2-3; D remains unclear. Germline V gene lookup returns CDR1 SGHDT and CDR2 YYEEEE. The ends were cut back, 4 bases at V and 0 bases at J, with 9 bases in the middle. This CDR3 is 14 amino acids long. Combining the CDR3 with reference TRBV5-6 and TRBJ2-3 gives the whole variable domain DAGVTQSPTHLIKTRGQQVTLRCSPKSGHDTVSWYQQALGQGPQFIFQYYEEEERQRGNFPDRFSGHQFPNYSSELNVNALLLGDSALYLCASSGLTSTDTQYFGPGTRLTVL.

This rearrangement joins TRBV20-1 to TRBJ2-2; no definite D call. V lost 0 bases to trimming and J lost 5 bases, with 13 bases between them. This CDR3 is 15 amino acids long. CDR1 DFQATT and CDR2 SNEGSKA come from the germline V gene (reference sequence). CDR3 nucleotide sequence: TGCAGTGCTAGAGATCCCGGAGCAGCGACCGGGGAGCTGTTTTTT. Protein product: CSARDPGAATGELFF.

The V gene is TRBV20-1, the J gene TRBJ2-3, with a possible D match to TRBD2 (6 bases). The CDR3 spans 13 residues. The germline gives CDR1 DFQATT, CDR2 SNEGSKA (reference sequence). V lost 0 bases and J lost 3, with 7 bases in between. The CDR3: CSAREEGTDTQYF. The CDR3 bases are TGCAGTGCTAGAGAGGAGGGGACAGATACGCAGTATTTT.

In this sample, this clonotype turned up a few times. This chain uses TRBV29-1 with TRBJ2-2; D is possibly TRBD1 or TRBD2 (5 bases each). Germline CDR1 and CDR2: SQVTM and ANQGSEA. The V end lost 6 bases, the J end lost 8 bases, and 10 bases lay between the germline ends. The CDR3 has 11 residues. Written as DNA, the CDR3 is TGCAGCGTAGAGGGACCGGGGGAGCTGTTTTTT. This codes for CSVEGPGELFF.

The chain is built from TRBV7-2 and TRBJ2-5; either TRBD1 or TRBD2 may fit D (5 bases each). This CDR3 region has 16 residues. Per the germline V gene, CDR1 is SGHTA and CDR2 is FQGNSA. Between the trimmed V and J ends, which lost 5 bases and 0 bases, there was a span of 16 bases. CDR3 region: CASSAHPGPYQETQYF. Written as DNA, the CDR3 is TGTGCCAGCAGCGCCCACCCGGGGCCTTACCAAGAGACCCAGTACTTC.

The sample holds a few counts of this clonotype. The chain uses TRBV16 and TRBJ2-7; D might be TRBD1 (6 bases). The germline V gene encodes CDR1 KGHSY and CDR2 FQNENV. CDR3 length equals 13 residues. Between the trimmed V and J ends, which lost 5 bases and 3 bases, there was a span of 11 bases. CDR3 in amino acids: CASSDHRVYEQYF. DNA of the CDR3: TGTGCCAGCAGCGACCACAGGGTCTACGAGCAGTACTTC.

The rearrangement uses TRBV2 and TRBJ1-4, with D perhaps matching TRBD1 (5 bases). Deletions cut 4 bases from V and 8 bases from J, with 17 bases between. CDR1 SNHLY and CDR2 FYNNEI come from the germline V gene. This CDR3 is 15 amino acids long. The CDR3 DNA follows: TGTGCCAGCAGTGTCGGGGCAGGGCTTCGGGAAAAACTGTTTTTT. It specifies CASSVGAGLREKLFF.

The J gene is TRBJ2-1, the V gene TRBV28; TRBD2 agrees at 8 bases. Per germline, CDR1 MDHEN and CDR2 SYDVKM. This CDR3 contains 14 residues. Trimming cost V 2 bases and J 6 bases; bases outside gene matches: 3. CDR3 nucleotides: TGTGCCAGCAGTTTAATGCGGGAGGTCAATGAGCAGTTCTTC. This codes for CASSLMREVNEQFF.

In its sample, this clonotype was seen a few times. This chain connects TRBV20-1 to TRBJ2-1; TRBD2 matches 7 bases. From germline, CDR1 is DFQATT and CDR2 SNEGSKA (reference sequence). The CDR3 consists of 14 residues. The junction had 10 bases not matched to a gene; V was cut back by 3 bases and J by 8 bases. DNA of the CDR3: TGCAGTGCTAGCACTAGCGAGGGGTATCATGAGCAGTTCTTC. Amino acids: CSASTSEGYHEQFF.

The rearrangement uses TRBV6-1 and TRBJ1-6; 12 positions match TRBD1. This CDR3 has 18 residues. Germline CDR1 is MNHNS and CDR2 is SASEGT. V was clipped by 7 bases and J by 6 bases; unmatched bases: 13. The CDR3 protein is CASNNRGTGGAGNSPLHF. The CDR3 DNA reads as TGTGCCAGCAACAACCGGGGGACAGGGGGCGCAGGTAATTCACCCCTCCACTTT.

The chain carries TRBV6-2 or TRBV6-3 and TRBJ2-7; TRBD2 agrees at 7 bases. Trimming took 2 bases from V and 2 from J; bases not matched to a gene: 6. The germline V gene encodes CDR1 MNHEY and CDR2 SVGEGT. CDR3 size: 15 residues. CDR3 amino acids: CASSYEAGAPYEQYF. Written as DNA, the CDR3 is TGTGCCAGCAGTTACGAGGCGGGAGCCCCCTACGAGCAGTACTTC.

This clonotype was seen a handful of times. The chain carries TRBV27 and TRBJ2-5; D perhaps matches TRBD2 (5 bases). V lost 6 bases to trimming and J lost 4 bases, with 18 bases between them. Germline V gives CDR1 MNHEY, CDR2 SMNVEV (reference sequence). The CDR3 spans 15 residues. CDR3 DNA: TGTGCCAGCAGAGGCTATGCCGGGGTACGAGAGACCCAGTACTTC. Its protein is CASRGYAGVRETQYF.

The rearrangement uses TRBV9 and TRBJ2-7; the D gene is possibly TRBD2 (6 bases). The germline V and J ends were trimmed by 2 bases and 1 base, with 13 bases remaining between them. CDR3 size: 15 residues. In germline, CDR1 is SGDLS, CDR2 YYNGEE. The CDR3 region is CASSVSFAGSYEQYF. Here the CDR3 DNA reads TGTGCCAGCAGCGTTTCCTTTGCGGGGTCCTACGAGCAGTACTTC.

In this sample, this clonotype turned up many times. The V and J genes are TRBV5-1 and TRBJ1-1; possible D gene TRBD1, 5 bases. The CDR3 has 12 amino acids. Germline assignment: CDR1 SGHRS and CDR2 YFSETQ. The germline V and J ends were trimmed by 4 bases and 7 bases, with 11 bases remaining between them. The CDR3 DNA is TGCGCCAGCAGCCCCGACAGCCATGAAGCTTTCTTT. As protein: CASSPDSHEAFF.

The V gene is TRBV12-3 or TRBV12-4, the J gene TRBJ1-2; 10 nucleotides align to TRBD1. The length of the CDR3 is 14 residues. V lost 3 bases to trimming and J lost 7 bases; unmatched junction nucleotides: 5. CDR3 protein: CASSFLGQGSGYTF. CDR3 nucleotide sequence: TGTGCCAGCAGTTTTCTGGGACAGGGGTCTGGCTACACCTTC.

The CDR3 region is CASSWDTDNEQFF. The CDR3 bases are TGTGCCAGCAGTTGGGACACTGACAATGAGCAGTTCTTC. V is TRBV28 and J is TRBJ2-1, with a tentative D call TRBD1 (6 bases). The germline V and J ends were trimmed by 4 bases and 5 bases, with 9 bases remaining between them. The CDR3 spans 13 residues. Germline CDR1 reads MDHEN; CDR2 reads SYDVKM.

The rearrangement links TRBV15 to TRBJ1-1, with D hard to call. CDR3 length: 16 residues. The germline V gene encodes CDR1 LNHNV and CDR2 YYDKDF (reference sequence). Trimming removed 0 bases from V and 0 bases from J, with 11 bases in between. CDR3 sequence (DNA): TGTGCCACCAGCAGAGATCACCTGGGATTGAACACTGAAGCTTTCTTT. This translates into CATSRDHLGLNTEAFF.

This clonotype has only a few counts. The V gene is TRBV12-3 or TRBV12-4, the J gene TRBJ1-2; D gene ambiguous. V was clipped by 9 bases and J by 6 bases, with 17 bases between them. This CDR3 contains 13 residues. CDR3 bases: TGTGCCAGGGAAAGGGTGGTGGGGAATGGCTACACCTTC. It codes for CARERVVGNGYTF.

V is TRBV7-9 and J is TRBJ2-7; no clear D gene. CDR3 length: 13 amino acids. The V and J ends lost 2 bases and 3 bases respectively, with 8 bases between them. The V gene's germline CDR1 is SEHNR and CDR2 FQNEAQ (reference sequence). CDR3 sequence (DNA): TGTGCCAGCAGCTTAAACCCCGGCTACGAGCAGTACTTC. Encoded protein: CASSLNPGYEQYF.

This rearrangement joins TRBV6-2 or TRBV6-3 to TRBJ1-2; D might be TRBD1 (6 bases). Germline values: CDR1 MNHEY, CDR2 SVGEGT. There are 12 residues in the CDR3. Trimming removed 8 bases at V and 4 bases at J, with 11 bases between. CDR3 coding DNA: TGTGCCAGCGGGGGACACGGCTATGGCTACACCTTC. This encodes CASGGHGYGYTF.

The chain employs TRBV28 and TRBJ2-5; D remains unclear. There are 13 residues in the CDR3. Per germline, CDR1 MDHEN and CDR2 SYDVKM. Trimming took 3 bases from V and 3 from J, leaving 8 bases between them. The CDR3 coding sequence is TGTGCCAGCAGTTTCCCCGATGAAGAGACCCAGTACTTC. It translates to CASSFPDEETQYF.